The following is a TCR beta chain sequence with its context. Sequencing was performed with immunoSEQ multiplex PCR; in TCRdb, only in-frame clones are kept and a portion is missing. This table holds 2 million to 2.5 million clones, approximately 96% found once. The data belong to a study of shared clonotypes between healthy human individuals. The donors, healthy adults who were HIV-negative, had experienced no recent acute infections or vaccinations. CD45RA+ naive and CD45RA-negative memory subsets were separated from CD4+ cells. The sequenced sample was naive CD4+ T cells sorted from blood. Subset: CD45RA+ positively selected. This sequence was found in a young man in good health.

The CDR3 coding sequence is TGTGCCAGCAGTCAATGGGAGGGGGCTCGCAGTGAAGCTTTCTTT. Its translation is CASSQWEGARSEAFF. The chain combines TRBV2 with TRBJ1-1; 7 bases are shared with TRBD1. Germline CDR1 and CDR2: SNHLY and FYNNEI. The CDR3 length is 15 residues. V lost 5 bases to trimming and J lost 7 bases; unmatched junction nucleotides: 13.